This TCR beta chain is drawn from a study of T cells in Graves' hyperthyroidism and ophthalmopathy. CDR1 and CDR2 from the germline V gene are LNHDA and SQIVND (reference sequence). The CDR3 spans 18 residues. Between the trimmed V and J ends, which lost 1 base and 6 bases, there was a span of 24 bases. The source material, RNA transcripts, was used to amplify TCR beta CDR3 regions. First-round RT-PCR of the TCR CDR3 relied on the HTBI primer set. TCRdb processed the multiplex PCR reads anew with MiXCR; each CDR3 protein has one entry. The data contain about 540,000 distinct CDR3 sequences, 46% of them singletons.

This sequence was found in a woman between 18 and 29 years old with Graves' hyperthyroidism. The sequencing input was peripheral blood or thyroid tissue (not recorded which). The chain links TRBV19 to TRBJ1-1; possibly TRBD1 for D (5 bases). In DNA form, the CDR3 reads TGTGCCAGTAGTATAGTCGTGTGGCAGGGAAGAATACGCCCTGAAGCTTTCTTT. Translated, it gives CASSIVVWQGRIRPEAFF.